The 31 T cell receptor beta chains in this list originate from one sample, sequenced in a study of response to subunit inactivated influenza vaccine. TCRdb reprocessed the RT-PCR reads with MiXCR, giving one entry per CDR3 protein. The sample yields about 500,000 distinct CDR3 sequences, more than 15% seen once. The source was CD4+ T cells sorted from PBMCs, collected less than 30 months after vaccination. The origin of the receptors is a man in his fifties or sixties who received an inactivated influenza vaccine.

This clonotype was seen more than once but under ten times. The chain couples TRBV12-3 or TRBV12-4 to TRBJ2-3; no definite D call. The CDR3 sequence is 14 residues long. V lost 7 bases, J lost 0 bases, and 11 bases lay in between. This chain's CDR3 is CASKGVRSTDTQYF. CDR3 DNA sequence: TGTGCCAGCAAGGGCGTAAGAAGCACAGATACGCAGTATTTT.

This clonotype occurred a few times. The rearrangement joins TRBV10-3 to TRBJ2-2; 9 nucleotides match TRBD1. J was trimmed by 3 bases and V by 5 bases; bases with no gene match: 4. Germline loops: CDR1 ENHRY, CDR2 SYGVKD. This CDR3 spans 15 amino acids. In DNA, the CDR3 is TGTGCCATCAGTTCAGACAGGGGGGACACCGGGGAGCTGTTTTTT. This encodes CAISSDRGDTGELFF.

The rearrangement uses TRBV20-1 and TRBJ2-3; D is ambiguous. Trimming pared 1 base from V and 7 bases from J, leaving 12 bases between. In germline, CDR1 is DFQATT, CDR2 SNEGSKA (reference sequence). This CDR3 contains 13 residues. CDR3 residues: CSARGVDFYTQYF. Here the CDR3 DNA reads TGCAGTGCTAGAGGAGTAGACTTCTATACGCAGTATTTT.

The chain couples TRBV28 to TRBJ2-1, with 8 bases matching TRBD2. The CDR3 is made up of 17 amino acids. The V and J ends lost 6 bases and 4 bases, in that order; junction bases with no gene match: 14. Per the germline V gene, CDR1 is MDHEN and CDR2 is SYDVKM. Here the CDR3 reads CASSRITSGPGYNEQFF. For the CDR3, the DNA is TGTGCCAGCAGCCGCATTACTAGCGGACCAGGATACAATGAGCAGTTCTTC.

V gene TRBV27 combines with J gene TRBJ2-7; D possibly corresponds to TRBD2 (6 bases). V lost 5 bases and J lost 5, with 19 bases in between. The CDR3 length is 15 residues. Germline CDR1 MNHEY, CDR2 SMNVEV (reference sequence). CDR3 amino acids: CASSPRRGLTDEQYF. DNA for the CDR3: TGTGCCAGCAGTCCCAGACGGGGACTTACCGACGAGCAGTACTTC.

This clonotype was observed a few times. This chain connects TRBV20-1 to TRBJ1-1, with D possibly matching TRBD1 (5 bases). This CDR3 has 15 residues. CDR1 is DFQATT, CDR2 SNEGSKA, per germline (reference sequence). V was trimmed by 5 bases and J by 0 bases, leaving 16 bases between them. CDR3 coding DNA: TGCAGTGCTTCTTCGCCGGGACGGCTGAACACTGAAGCTTTCTTT. This translates into CSASSPGRLNTEAFF.

A few counts support this clonotype. A much larger clone differs from this one at a single base, so this may be a read error. The genes are TRBV10-3 and TRBJ2-3; D possibly corresponds to TRBD1 (6 bases). The end of the DNA aligns better with TRBJ1-5, so the J call may be wrong. The germline CDR1 and CDR2 sequences are ENHRY and SYGVKD. The CDR3 runs 13 residues. The CDR3 sequence is CAITPGDTDTQHF. The DNA for the CDR3 is TGTGCCATCACACCAGGGGACACAGATACGCAGCATTTT.

This chain connects TRBV10-3 to TRBJ2-1, with D unresolved. Germline loops: CDR1 ENHRY, CDR2 SYGVKD. This CDR3 comprises 14 residues. The V end lost 4 bases, the J end lost 12 bases, and 19 bases lay between the germline ends. The CDR3 sequence: CAISASGPQSVQFF. In nucleotides, the CDR3 is TGTGCCATCAGTGCGAGTGGCCCTCAATCTGTGCAGTTCTTC.

This clonotype was recorded a few times. The rearrangement joins TRBV10-3 to TRBJ2-1; D might be TRBD2 (7 bases). The length of the CDR3 is 14 residues. CDR1 is ENHRY, CDR2 SYGVKD, per germline. V lost 9 bases and J lost 5, with 17 bases in between. CDR3 sequence reads: CAMGGLGADNEQFF. In nucleotides, the CDR3 is TGTGCCATGGGAGGGTTGGGGGCCGACAATGAGCAGTTCTTC.

The chain links TRBV9 to TRBJ1-1; a weak D match, TRBD1 (6 bases). The V end was cut by 0 bases, the J end by 8 bases, with 14 bases between. CDR1 and CDR2 from the germline V gene are SGDLS and YYNGEE. CDR3 length: 14 residues. The CDR3 DNA reads TGTGCCAGCAGCGTAGACGGGGGCGACAAGGAAGCTTTCTTT. Protein: CASSVDGGDKEAFF. Complete variable domain (other parts from reference TRBV9 and TRBJ1-1): DSGVTQTPKHLITATGQRVTLRCSPRSGDLSVYWYQQSLDQGLQFLIQYYNGEERAKGNILERFSAQQFPDLHSELNLSSLELGDSALYFCASSVDGGDKEAFFGQGTRLTVV.

This clonotype showed up just a few times. The CDR3 DNA follows: TGCGCCAGCAGCTCCGAGGACTTCTTCTACAATGAGCAGTTCTTC. The encoded protein is CASSSEDFFYNEQFF. The chain uses TRBV5-1 and TRBJ2-1; TRBD2 might be the D (5 bases). The germline V gene encodes CDR1 SGHRS and CDR2 YFSETQ. The CDR3 length is 15 residues. V was pared by 3 bases and J by 3 bases, with 13 bases between. The full variable domain, its missing parts supplied by reference TRBV5-1 and TRBJ2-1, is KAGVTQTPRYLIKTRGQQVTLSCSPISGHRSVSWYQQTPGQGLQFLFEYFSETQRNKGNFPGRFSGRQFSNSRSEMNVSTLELGDSALYLCASSSEDFFYNEQFFGPGTRLTVL.

This clonotype has just a few counts. The rearrangement links TRBV5-5 to TRBJ2-5, with TRBD1 matching 7 bases. Trimming cost V 6 bases and J 5 bases; bases outside gene matches: 10. The CDR3 length is 14 residues. The germline gives CDR1 SGHKS, CDR2 YYEKEE (reference sequence). CDR3: CASILLSRGETQYF. CDR3 bases: TGTGCCAGCATCCTTCTTTCCAGGGGGGAGACCCAGTACTTC.

This clonotype showed up many times. The rearrangement links TRBV6-6 to TRBJ2-5, with 8 bases lining up with TRBD1. The V gene end was trimmed by 11 bases and the J gene end by 5 bases; junction bases not matched to a gene: 7. There are 12 residues in the CDR3. The germline V gene has CDR1 MNHNY and CDR2 SVGAGI (reference sequence). CDR3 DNA: TGTGCCTTCGGGACAGGCCCCGAGACCCAGTACTTC. It is translated as CAFGTGPETQYF.

J is TRBJ2-1 and V is TRBV5-1; 10 nucleotides match TRBD2. Germline loops: CDR1 SGHRS, CDR2 YFSETQ. V was pared by 0 bases and J by 6 bases, with 6 bases of the junction left unmatched. This CDR3 is built from 16 residues. The DNA of the CDR3 is TGCGCCAGCAGCTTGGATTTGAGCGGGAGGGCCAATGAGCAGTTCTTC. It encodes CASSLDLSGRANEQFF.

Many counts were recorded for this clonotype. The chain carries TRBV15 and TRBJ1-4; no clear D gene. The CDR3 totals 16 residues. The germline V gene has CDR1 LNHNV and CDR2 YYDKDF (reference sequence). The V end was cut by 6 bases, the J end by 6 bases, with 20 bases between. The CDR3 sequence: CATSLGLTSRDEKLFF. CDR3 DNA sequence: TGTGCCACCAGTCTTGGCCTGACAAGCCGGGATGAAAAACTGTTTTTT.

This clonotype was observed a handful of times. This rearrangement joins TRBV3-1 to TRBJ1-4, with D unresolved. The CDR3 sequence is 15 residues long. The V and J ends lost 0 bases and 10 bases respectively, with 15 bases between them. Germline loops: CDR1 LGHDT, CDR2 YNNKEL (reference sequence). CDR3 protein: CASSQDLTPGLKLFF. DNA for the CDR3: TGTGCCAGCAGCCAAGACCTGACTCCGGGATTAAAACTGTTTTTT.

This clonotype occurred a few times. DNA for the CDR3: TGTGCCAGCAGTGCCCCAGGGGTTTCTGGCTACACCTTC. This encodes CASSAPGVSGYTF. The chain couples TRBV12-3 or TRBV12-4 to TRBJ1-2; D may be TRBD1 (6 bases). V shed 5 bases and J shed 7 bases, with 14 bases lying between them. This CDR3 has 13 residues.

This clonotype was counted between two and nine times. This chain joins TRBV5-1 and TRBJ2-7, with TRBD1 identical over 7 bases. Trimming cost V 4 bases and J 5 bases; bases outside gene matches: 15. CDR3 length equals 16 residues. CDR1 SGHRS and CDR2 YFSETQ come from the germline V gene. The CDR3 sequence is CASSPGSGTAFDEQYF. CDR3 DNA: TGCGCCAGCAGCCCAGGAAGTGGGACAGCCTTTGACGAGCAGTACTTC.

This chain uses TRBV20-1 with TRBJ1-6; maybe TRBD1 (6 bases). The CDR3 contains 15 residues. In germline, CDR1 is DFQATT, CDR2 SNEGSKA (reference sequence). Trimming stripped 2 bases from V and 9 bases from J, with 17 bases between. CDR3 bases: TGCAGTGCTAGAACCCAGGGGACGGGGGGTTCACCCCTCCACTTT. Protein sequence: CSARTQGTGGSPLHF.

Concerning this clonotype: A much larger clone differs by one base, so this may be a read error. The chain links TRBV20-1 to TRBJ2-1, with 13 bases matching TRBD2. V lost 5 bases, J lost 9 bases, and 10 bases stayed unmatched. Germline values: CDR1 DFQATT, CDR2 SNEGSKA (reference sequence). The CDR3 is 15 residues long. The CDR3 DNA reads TGCAGTGCTGCCCCGGGACTAGCGGGATATGGTGAGCAGTTCTTC. This gives the protein CSAAPGLAGYGEQFF.

The V call is TRBV28, the J call TRBJ1-1; 10 nucleotides align to TRBD1. This CDR3 region has 15 residues. V lost 2 bases and J lost 5; bases outside the gene matches: 5. Germline V gene sequence: CDR1 MDHEN, CDR2 SYDVKM. CDR3 bases: TGTGCCAGCAGTTTACCAGGGACAGGGGAAACTGAAGCTTTCTTT. As protein: CASSLPGTGETEAFF.

J is TRBJ2-1 and V is TRBV29-1; D gene unclear. The CDR3 length is 13 residues. Germline CDR1 SQVTM, CDR2 ANQGSEA. Trimming removed 4 bases at V and 16 bases at J, with 23 bases between. CDR3 sequence: CSVAPRVAEPRFF. The CDR3 DNA sequence: TGCAGCGTTGCCCCCCGGGTGGCGGAACCCAGATTCTTC.

In its sample, this clonotype was seen a few times. This chain links TRBV5-1 with TRBJ2-7; D remains ambiguous. Germline values: CDR1 SGHRS, CDR2 YFSETQ. The germline V and J ends were trimmed by 0 bases and 4 bases, with 11 bases remaining between them. The CDR3 covers 14 residues. The CDR3 region has the DNA TGCGCCAGCAGCTTGGATCCCGTCGGATACGAGCAGTACTTC. Translated: CASSLDPVGYEQYF.

The CDR3 spells CASRTAREPYEQYF. DNA of the CDR3: TGTGCCAGCAGAACCGCCCGGGAGCCCTACGAGCAGTACTTC. This chain uses TRBV11-2 with TRBJ2-7, with a possible D match to TRBD2 (6 bases). CDR1 SGHAT and CDR2 FQNNGV come from the germline V gene. Trimming removed 6 bases from V and 2 bases from J, with 14 bases in between. The CDR3 is 14 residues long.

The chain couples TRBV12-3 or TRBV12-4 to TRBJ2-5; D is undetermined. This CDR3 contains 14 residues. The germline V and J ends were trimmed by 3 bases and 0 bases, with 8 bases remaining between them. The CDR3 loop reads CASSFWGDQETQYF. The CDR3 DNA reads as TGTGCCAGCAGTTTTTGGGGTGACCAAGAGACCCAGTACTTC.

This clonotype was recorded at least ten times. This chain connects TRBV29-1 to TRBJ2-1; 10 nucleotides line up with TRBD2. The V and J ends lost 1 base and 0 bases, in that order; junction bases with no gene match: 9. Germline V gene lookup returns CDR1 SQVTM and CDR2 ANQGSEA. There are 18 residues in the CDR3. CDR3 region: CSVEGTSGQQSSYNEQFF. The CDR3 DNA sequence: TGCAGCGTTGAAGGGACTAGCGGTCAACAGAGCTCCTACAATGAGCAGTTCTTC.

The chain links TRBV20-1 to TRBJ1-3; D is unclear. Germline values: CDR1 DFQATT, CDR2 SNEGSKA (reference sequence). Trimming took 7 bases from V and 0 from J, leaving 10 bases between them. The CDR3 runs 13 residues. The chain's CDR3 is CSVSGVSGNTIYF. The CDR3 nucleotides read TGCAGTGTCAGCGGAGTCTCTGGAAACACCATATATTTT.

The V gene is TRBV15, the J gene TRBJ2-7; D is perhaps TRBD1 (6 bases). This CDR3 is 15 amino acids long. Germline lookup yields CDR1 LNHNV and CDR2 YYDKDF (reference sequence). Trimming left V 0 bases short and J 2 bases short, with 11 bases between. The CDR3 nucleotides read TGTGCCACCAGCAGAGATCCCGGACAGCCCTACGAGCAGTACTTC. Translation: CATSRDPGQPYEQYF.

The rearrangement links TRBV6-1 to TRBJ2-2; D is perhaps TRBD2 (5 bases). Deletions cut 10 bases from V and 3 bases from J, with 15 bases between. The CDR3 is made up of 14 amino acids. Germline lookup yields CDR1 MNHNS and CDR2 SASEGT. The CDR3 sequence is CATQAGVYTGELFF. The CDR3 nucleotides read TGTGCCACCCAAGCCGGGGTGTACACCGGGGAGCTGTTTTTT.

The CDR3 nucleotides read TGTGCCAGCAGTTTACGGGAGTCCAGCACAGATACGCAGTATTTT. Amino acids: CASSLRESSTDTQYF. The chain joins TRBV28 to TRBJ2-3; TRBD2 is a possible D gene (6 bases). V lost 2 bases, J lost 0 bases, and 9 bases lay in between. The CDR3 runs to 15 residues. Germline V gene data show CDR1 as MDHEN and CDR2 as SYDVKM.

The genes are TRBV20-1 and TRBJ2-5; 8 positions agree with TRBD2. After removal of 1 base from V and 5 bases from J, the junction contained 6 bases not matched to a gene. Germline loops: CDR1 DFQATT, CDR2 SNEGSKA (reference sequence). CDR3 length: 14 residues. DNA for the CDR3: TGCAGTGCTAGAGGGTGGACTAGCTCGGAGACCCAGTACTTC. Residues: CSARGWTSSETQYF.